This is a list of T cell receptor beta chains from one sample in a study of patients and donors after allogeneic stem cell transplantation. Each CDR3 protein is one row after TCRdb ran MiXCR on the RT-PCR reads. The data show 800,000 to 1,000,000 distinct CDR3 sequences, about a sixth seen once. The sequenced material came from blood, either unsorted or a sorted T cell fraction (not recorded which). These receptor sequences come from a human donor who was either an allogeneic HSCT recipient or a stem cell or donor lymphocyte infusion donor (not recorded which). It is not recorded whose cells these are; they may come from a transplant donor. CDR3s include the opening cysteine and the closing phenylalanine or tryptophan. The order of the fields is D gene, V gene, J gene, clone size, CDR3 DNA, CDR3 protein. D genes are given only for firm matches. For some rows the clone size is stated as once, few or many, or as a class when expanded; others skip it.

NA	TRBV21-1	TRBJ2-1	NA	TGTGCCAGCACTAAAAAGGGGGAAAATGAGCAGTTCTTC	CASTKKGENEQFF
NA	TRBV12-3/TRBV12-4	TRBJ1-2	NA	TGTGCCAGCAACTCCCGACAGGCCCCCTATGGCTACACCTTC	CASNSRQAPYGYTF
NA	TRBV4-1	TRBJ2-5	few	TGCGCCAGCAGCCAAGATTGGGACCAAGAGACCCAGTACTTC	CASSQDWDQETQYF
TRBD2	TRBV19	TRBJ2-7	few	TGTGCCAGTAGAGGACCGGGAGGCGGCTCTTCCCTCCCCTACGAGCAGTACTTC	CASRGPGGGSSLPYEQYF
NA	TRBV11-1	TRBJ2-6	NA	TGTGCCAGCAGCTCCATACGCCTGACAGACTCTGGGGCCAACGTCCTGACTTTC	CASSSIRLTDSGANVLTF
NA	TRBV20-1	TRBJ2-1	NA	TGCAGTGCTAGAGAAGGCCCGATCCCCTACAATGAGCAGTTCTTC	CSAREGPIPYNEQFF
NA	TRBV24-1	TRBJ2-5	few	TGTGCCACCAGTGCGGCAGGGCTAGAGACCCAGTACTTC	CATSAAGLETQYF
NA	TRBV7-3	TRBJ2-3	NA	TGTGCCAGCAGCCTAACGGGATCGCCCACAGATACGCAGTATTTT	CASSLTGSPTDTQYF
TRBD2	TRBV30	TRBJ2-7	NA	TGTGCCTGGATGGGGGAGCGGGAGGGCCATTACGAGCAGTACTTC	CAWMGEREGHYEQYF
TRBD1	TRBV7-2	TRBJ2-7	NA	TGTGCCAGCAGCTTAATGCAGGGGGCGGGTGAGCAGTACTTC	CASSLMQGAGEQYF
NA	TRBV6-1	TRBJ2-7	NA	TGTGCCAGCAGTGCCGCGCGGACGGAGAACTACGAGCAGTACTTC	CASSAARTENYEQYF
NA	TRBV5-1	TRBJ2-1	few	TGCGCCAGCAGCTCGGTGACCCCCAGGGATGAGCAGTTCTTC	CASSSVTPRDEQFF
NA	TRBV12-3/TRBV12-4	TRBJ2-3	many	TGTGCCAGCAGCTGGGGGACTAGCACAGATACGCAGTATTTT	CASSWGTSTDTQYF
NA	TRBV7-2	TRBJ1-4	NA	TGTGCCAGCAGCCCCAATCAGGGCCATGGGGAAAAACTGTTTTTT	CASSPNQGHGEKLFF
TRBD1	TRBV29-1	TRBJ2-7	few	TGCAGCGTGGCCCGTGGACAGGCCACCTACGAGCAGTACTTC	CSVARGQATYEQYF
NA	TRBV12-3/TRBV12-4	TRBJ1-6	NA	TGTGCCAGCAGTTTTGCGGGGATCCCCTATAATTCACCCCTCCACTTT	CASSFAGIPYNSPLHF
NA	TRBV18	TRBJ1-2	few	TGTGCCAGCTCACCACCGCATCCCAACTATGGCTACACCTTC	CASSPPHPNYGYTF